These 9 T cell receptor beta chains originate from one sample sequenced in a study of T cells in Graves' hyperthyroidism and ophthalmopathy. TCR beta CDR3 regions were amplified from RNA. The HTBI primer set was used in a first-round RT-PCR of the TCR CDR3. Using its own MiXCR run on the multiplex PCR reads, TCRdb lists one record per CDR3 protein. The data contain 700,000 to 850,000 distinct CDR3 sequences, roughly 32% of them seen just once; the ten biggest clones take up around 30%. The sequencing input was blood. Every receptor here comes from a middle-aged woman with Graves' hyperthyroidism.

This clonotype was seen a handful of times. The DNA for the CDR3 is TGCGCCAGCAGCCGCCAACAGGGGGCTTCGTACGAGCAGTACTTC. As protein: CASSRQQGASYEQYF. The chain uses TRBV4-3 and TRBJ2-7; 9 nucleotides align to TRBD1. The V and J ends lost 4 bases and 4 bases, in that order; junction bases with no gene match: 8. The germline gives CDR1 LGHNA, CDR2 YSLEER. The CDR3 has 15 amino acids.

The chain couples TRBV29-1 to TRBJ2-2; perhaps TRBD2 as D (5 bases). V lost 0 bases, J lost 6 bases, and 11 bases lay in between. The CDR3 has 14 residues. The germline V gene encodes CDR1 SQVTM and CDR2 ANQGSEA. This chain's CDR3 is CSVEDFGEAGELFF. The CDR3 DNA follows: TGCAGCGTTGAAGATTTCGGGGAAGCCGGGGAGCTGTTTTTT.

In this sample, this clonotype turned up many times. This chain connects TRBV13 to TRBJ1-2, with a weak D call TRBD1 (5 bases). The CDR3 totals 16 residues. From germline, CDR1 is PRHDT and CDR2 FYEKMQ (reference sequence). V was pared by 4 bases and J by 7 bases, with 22 bases between. CDR3 protein: CASSSGHQTAYSGYTF. For the CDR3, the DNA is TGTGCCAGCAGCTCTGGGCATCAGACAGCCTACTCTGGCTACACCTTC.

V usage is TRBV12-3 or TRBV12-4 and J usage is TRBJ1-4; possibly TRBD1 for D (5 bases). Trimming removed 6 bases at V and 2 bases at J, with 16 bases between. This CDR3 has 16 amino acids. The CDR3 spells CASSLTALGTNEKLFF. The CDR3 DNA is TGTGCCAGCAGCCTGACAGCCCTGGGGACTAATGAAAAACTGTTTTTT.

The CDR3 sequence: CANNRPGGQPQHF. CDR3 DNA: TGTGCCAACAACCGGCCCGGCGGTCAGCCCCAGCATTTT. V usage is TRBV28 and J usage is TRBJ1-5; D is unclear. From germline, CDR1 is MDHEN and CDR2 SYDVKM. The CDR3 loop spans 13 amino acids. V was cut by 10 bases and J by 6 bases, with 16 bases left in between.

This clonotype has ten or more counts. The gene calls are TRBV19 and TRBJ1-1; D gene unclear. The germline gives CDR1 LNHDA, CDR2 SQIVND (reference sequence). Trimming took off 2 bases at V and 5 bases at J, with 12 bases between the two ends. The CDR3 has 14 residues. The CDR3 sequence is CASSIFGFGTEAFF. Written as DNA, the CDR3 is TGTGCCAGTAGTATATTCGGATTCGGGACTGAAGCTTTCTTT.

This clonotype was recorded at least ten times. The junction and the germline gene differ at one end; a read error may be behind it. The DNA of the CDR3 is TGTGCTAGCAGCGCGGGGACGGGCTTTAATGAAAAACTGTTTTTT. Translation: CASSAGTGFNEKLFF. The V gene is TRBV7-7, the J gene TRBJ1-4; a possible D gene is TRBD1 (5 bases). Per germline, CDR1 SSHAT and CDR2 FNYEAQ (reference sequence). The CDR3 sequence is 15 residues long.

The chain uses TRBV4-3 and TRBJ1-5; no firm D call. Trimming cost V 1 base and J 2 bases, with 9 bases left between them. The CDR3 covers 15 residues. Germline loops: CDR1 LGHNA, CDR2 YSLEER. CDR3 nucleotides: TGCGCCAGCAGCCAAGGGCCGGCGGGCAATCAGCCCCAGCATTTT. Protein sequence: CASSQGPAGNQPQHF.

This clonotype was recorded a few times. This sequence joins TRBV28 and TRBJ1-1; D uncertain. Germline CDR1 and CDR2: MDHEN and SYDVKM. The V end was cut by 7 bases, the J end by 0 bases, with 12 bases between. This CDR3 has 14 residues. CDR3: CASNLDGLNTEAFF. CDR3 in DNA: TGTGCCAGCAATCTGGACGGTTTGAACACTGAAGCTTTCTTT.